What follows are 32 T cell receptor beta chains derived from one specimen sequenced in a study of T cells after yellow fever vaccination. TCRdb reprocessed the 5' RACE reads with MiXCR, giving one entry per CDR3 protein. The sample lists around 500,000 distinct CDR3 sequences; roughly a fifth were seen once. The input for sequencing was PBMCs, taken 21 days after the first yellow fever vaccination. The origin of the receptors is a man aged 18 to 30 who received the YFV17D yellow fever vaccine.

This chain connects TRBV29-1 to TRBJ2-1; D is uncertain. Germline V lookup: CDR1 SQVTM, CDR2 ANQGSEA. The CDR3 covers 16 residues. Trimming shortened V by 6 bases and J by 1 base, and 19 bases separated the two germline ends. CDR3 region: CSVTLGGPDSYNEQFF. In DNA form, the CDR3 reads TGCAGCGTAACCCTCGGTGGGCCCGATTCCTACAATGAGCAGTTCTTC.

There are a few counts of this clonotype. This chain joins TRBV7-2 and TRBJ2-7; D is unclear. The CDR3 runs 13 residues. The ends were cut back, 0 bases at V and 4 bases at J, with 7 bases in the middle. CDR1 is SGHTA, CDR2 FQGNSA, per germline. The CDR3, as DNA: TGTGCCAGCAGCTTAGCGATGTGGTACGAGCAGTACTTC. The encoded protein is CASSLAMWYEQYF.

The chain couples TRBV5-1 to TRBJ2-4, with D maybe TRBD2 (5 bases). This CDR3 is built from 14 residues. The germline gives CDR1 SGHRS, CDR2 YFSETQ. The V gene lost 0 bases and the J gene lost 5 bases, with 9 bases spanning the gap. CDR3 region: CASSLVGEQNIQYF. The DNA for the CDR3 is TGCGCCAGCAGCTTGGTCGGGGAGCAAAACATTCAGTACTTC.

This clonotype has only a few counts. The chain links TRBV29-1 to TRBJ2-7; TRBD2 aligns across 12 bases. With 4 bases clipped from V and 5 bases from J, the junction kept 3 bases outside the gene matches. CDR1 SQVTM and CDR2 ANQGSEA come from the germline V gene. CDR3 length: 13 residues. CDR3 in amino acids: CSVGLAGADEQYV. For the CDR3, the DNA is TGCAGCGTTGGACTAGCGGGGGCAGACGAGCAGTACGTC.

V gene TRBV7-3 combines with J gene TRBJ2-7; 9 bases align to TRBD1. The germline V gene encodes CDR1 SGHTA and CDR2 FQGTGA. The ends lost 4 bases at V and 5 bases at J; junction bases unmatched: 3. This CDR3 contains 13 residues. The CDR3 here is CASSSGTGNEQYF. CDR3 in DNA: TGTGCCAGCAGCTCAGGGACAGGGAACGAGCAGTACTTC.

The genes are TRBV11-2 and TRBJ2-7, with 12 bases matching TRBD2. CDR1 SGHAT and CDR2 FQNNGV come from the germline V gene. J lost 4 bases, V lost 4 bases, and 20 bases had no gene match. The CDR3 contains 20 residues. CDR3 in amino acids: CASSSTPASSGGAERYEQYV. The DNA of the CDR3 is TGTGCCAGCAGCTCGACCCCCGCATCTAGCGGGGGGGCAGAGAGGTACGAGCAGTACGTC.

The gene calls are TRBV7-2 and TRBJ2-2, with D uncertain. In germline, CDR1 is SGHTA, CDR2 FQGNSA. The V gene lost 2 bases and the J gene lost 0 bases, with 10 bases spanning the gap. The CDR3 length is 16 residues. The CDR3 here is CASSLQIGANTGELFF. CDR3 nucleotide sequence: TGTGCCAGCAGCTTACAGATCGGAGCGAACACCGGGGAGCTGTTTTTT.

This clonotype was seen more than once but under ten times. J is TRBJ2-2 and V is TRBV7-9; the D gene is possibly TRBD2 (6 bases). Germline loops: CDR1 SEHNR, CDR2 FQNEAQ (reference sequence). This CDR3 contains 15 residues. The germline V and J ends were trimmed by 8 bases and 6 bases, with 19 bases remaining between them. CDR3 loop: CASLPKPGGAGELFF. The CDR3 bases are TGTGCCAGCCTCCCCAAACCAGGCGGGGCCGGGGAGCTGTTTTTT.

This clonotype showed up many times. The chain employs TRBV20-1 and TRBJ1-1, with D unclear. CDR3 length: 14 residues. CDR1 and CDR2 (germline): DFQATT, SNEGSKA (reference sequence). V was cut by 3 bases and J by 4 bases, with 15 bases left in between. Here the CDR3 DNA reads TGCAGTGCTAGTCGGGCTAGGGCGTCCACTGAAGCTTTCTTT. The encoded protein is CSASRARASTEAFF.

A few counts support this clonotype. The rearrangement joins TRBV28 to TRBJ1-2; D not certain. The germline V gene has CDR1 MDHEN and CDR2 SYDVKM. V lost 4 bases and J lost 8, with 11 bases in between. The CDR3 is made up of 12 amino acids. The CDR3 here is CASSSPGRGYTF. In nucleotides, the CDR3 is TGTGCCAGCAGTTCTCCGGGCCGGGGCTACACCTTC.

This clonotype was found a few times. This chain connects TRBV2 to TRBJ1-5; D is undetermined. CDR3 length: 15 amino acids. Deletions cut 3 bases from V and 2 bases from J, with 11 bases between. Germline values: CDR1 SNHLY, CDR2 FYNNEI. The CDR3 spells CASSDYLRGNQPQHF. DNA of the CDR3: TGTGCCAGCAGTGATTACCTCAGAGGCAATCAGCCCCAGCATTTT.

V usage is TRBV4-1 and J usage is TRBJ1-4; no clear D gene. The germline V gene encodes CDR1 MGHRA and CDR2 YSYEKL. The CDR3 is 15 amino acids. V lost 1 base to trimming and J lost 5 bases, with 11 bases between them. The CDR3 sequence: CASSQVERGNEKLFF. CDR3 DNA sequence: TGCGCCAGCAGCCAAGTCGAAAGAGGAAATGAAAAACTGTTTTTT.

This clonotype was seen more than once but under ten times. The chain recombines TRBV5-1 with TRBJ2-2, with D possibly matching TRBD1 (6 bases). Germline V gene data show CDR1 as SGHRS and CDR2 as YFSETQ. Trimming removed 4 bases from V and 4 bases from J, with 14 bases in between. CDR3 size: 15 residues. CDR3 region: CASSIPTGSTGELFF. The DNA of the CDR3 is TGCGCCAGCAGCATTCCAACAGGGTCCACCGGGGAGCTGTTTTTT.

This clonotype was seen a handful of times. The rearrangement uses TRBV5-5 and TRBJ2-7; possibly TRBD2 for D (5 bases). CDR1 SGHKS and CDR2 YYEKEE come from the germline V gene (reference sequence). This CDR3 contains 13 residues. The V and J ends lost 0 bases and 9 bases respectively, with 13 bases between them. The CDR3 nucleotides read TGTGCCAGCAGCTTGGAACCCGGGATGCGGCAGTACGTC. Encoded protein: CASSLEPGMRQYV.

This chain links TRBV10-3 with TRBJ2-5; a possible D gene is TRBD2 (6 bases). The CDR3 has 17 residues. Between the trimmed V and J ends, which lost 3 bases and 0 bases, there was a span of 17 bases. Germline lookup yields CDR1 ENHRY and CDR2 SYGVKD. The chain's CDR3 is CAISDPTGTAYQETQYF. In DNA, the CDR3 is TGTGCCATCAGTGACCCAACCGGGACTGCCTACCAAGAGACCCAGTACTTC.

This clonotype was seen more than once but under ten times. V is TRBV20-1 and J is TRBJ1-6; 8 bases fit TRBD1. CDR1 and CDR2 from the germline V gene are DFQATT and SNEGSKA (reference sequence). The CDR3 is 15 residues long. Unmatched junction bases numbered 14, after V lost 6 bases and J lost 10 bases. CDR3 loop: CSARPGGRGQSPLHF. DNA for the CDR3: TGCAGTGCCCGTCCGGGTGGCAGGGGGCAATCACCCCTCCACTTT.

This clonotype was observed a handful of times. This sequence joins TRBV5-1 and TRBJ1-6; weak D call: TRBD1 (5 bases). The CDR3 has 15 amino acids. Germline CDR1 and CDR2: SGHRS and YFSETQ. V was clipped by 8 bases and J by 0 bases, with 12 bases between them. The CDR3 sequence: CASHPGLSYNSPLHF. As DNA, the CDR3 is TGCGCCAGTCACCCAGGGCTCTCCTATAATTCACCCCTCCACTTT.

This clonotype came up many times. The chain carries TRBV20-1 and TRBJ1-4; a weak D match, TRBD1 (5 bases). The V end lost 5 bases, the J end lost 7 bases, and 17 bases lay between the germline ends. The CDR3 sequence is 14 residues long. Germline lookup yields CDR1 DFQATT and CDR2 SNEGSKA (reference sequence). The CDR3 DNA reads TGCAGTGCTGACCGGAGCGGGGGGGGTGAAAAACTGTTTTTT. This sequence encodes CSADRSGGGEKLFF.

This clonotype was counted only a few times. In DNA form, the CDR3 reads TGCGCCAGCAGCGAGCAGTCGGCGCAGCCAGAGACCCAGTACTTC. As protein: CASSEQSAQPETQYF. The chain couples TRBV5-1 to TRBJ2-5; the D is unclear. The CDR3 extends over 15 amino acids. V lost 4 bases and J 4 bases, leaving 17 bases between the germline ends. Germline CDR1 SGHRS, CDR2 YFSETQ.

The chain recombines TRBV7-8 with TRBJ2-3; no reliable D call. CDR3 size: 17 residues. Trimming removed 2 bases from V and 3 bases from J, with 18 bases in between. Germline CDR1 is SGHVS and CDR2 is FQNEAQ. CDR3 sequence: CASSLQWIGSSTDTQYF. CDR3 nucleotide sequence: TGTGCCAGCAGCTTACAGTGGATTGGCTCTTCAACAGATACGCAGTATTTT.

This chain uses TRBV2 with TRBJ1-2; D ambiguous. The CDR3 has 12 residues. Trimming shortened V by 8 bases and J by 14 bases, and 21 bases separated the two germline ends. Germline V gene data show CDR1 as SNHLY and CDR2 as FYNNEI. CDR3 nucleotides: TGTGCCAGCCGGCCCGCGGGAGGAGAACTAACCTTC. Its protein is CASRPAGGELTF.

This clonotype has more than one count but fewer than ten. This rearrangement joins TRBV4-1 to TRBJ2-7; 8 bases fit TRBD1. Per the germline V gene, CDR1 is MGHRA and CDR2 is YSYEKL. Trimming removed 2 bases from V and 13 bases from J; junction bases left unmatched: 7. CDR3 length: 12 residues. The CDR3 protein is CASSQPGGFVYV. In DNA form, the CDR3 reads TGCGCCAGCAGCCAACCAGGGGGCTTTGTTTACGTC.

The chain uses TRBV11-2 and TRBJ2-7; tentatively, D is TRBD2 (6 bases). Germline V gene data show CDR1 as SGHAT and CDR2 as FQNNGV. The CDR3 covers 16 residues. The ends were cut back, 1 base at V and 5 bases at J, with 18 bases in the middle. The CDR3 DNA is TGTGCCAGCAGCTTAGGAGGTGCGGGGAACGGTAACGAGCAGTACGTC. It codes for CASSLGGAGNGNEQYV.

This clonotype was detected only a few times. J is TRBJ2-2 and V is TRBV10-3; D might be TRBD2 (6 bases). Trimming shortened V by 3 bases and J by 5 bases, and 13 bases separated the two germline ends. Germline V lookup: CDR1 ENHRY, CDR2 SYGVKD. There are 15 residues in the CDR3. The CDR3 is CAISDWSSGTGELFF. DNA for the CDR3: TGTGCCATCAGTGACTGGTCCAGCGGGACCGGGGAGCTGTTTTTT.

J is TRBJ2-7 and V is TRBV12-2; TRBD1 is taken as the D call from the table, unchecked against the DNA. TRBV12-2 represents a pseudogene. This CDR3 is built from 16 residues. The DNA for the CDR3 is TGTGCAAGTCGCTTAGAGACAGGGGAAACCCCCTACGAGCAGTACGTC. This gives the protein CASRLETGETPYEQYV.

This chain uses TRBV11-1 with TRBJ2-1, with 7 bases lining up with TRBD2. Germline V CDR1 and CDR2: SGHAT, FQDESV (reference sequence). CDR3 length: 14 amino acids. V was pared by 2 bases and J by 9 bases, with 7 bases of the junction left unmatched. The CDR3 DNA reads TGTGCCAGCAGCTTATCCCGACTAGCTGGTGAGCAGTTCTTC. Translating it yields CASSLSRLAGEQFF.

The rearrangement links TRBV12-3 or TRBV12-4 to TRBJ2-3; D gene ambiguous. This CDR3 is built from 16 residues. The V end lost 5 bases, the J end lost 0 bases, and 15 bases lay between the germline ends. As DNA, the CDR3 is TGTGCCAGCAGTCCTCCGACAATACGAAGCACAGATACGCAGTATTTT. It translates to CASSPPTIRSTDTQYF.

The sample holds a few counts of this clonotype. This chain joins TRBV6-2 or TRBV6-3 and TRBJ2-5, with 7 bases aligning to TRBD2. This CDR3 region has 13 residues. CDR1 and CDR2 from the germline V gene are MNHEY and SVGEGT. Trimming at V came to 7 bases and at J to 1 base, leaving 3 bases not matched to a gene. The CDR3, as DNA: TGTGCCAGCACCCGCGGGGGCCAAGAGACCCAGTACTTC. Its translation: CASTRGGQETQYF.

J is TRBJ2-7 and V is TRBV10-3; 10 nucleotides line up with TRBD2. V was clipped by 10 bases and J by 3 bases; unmatched bases: 9. Looked up from germline, CDR1 is ENHRY and CDR2 is SYGVKD. The CDR3 extends over 14 amino acids. CDR3 DNA: TGTGCCACACTCAGCGGGGGGGCCTTCTACGAGCAGTACTTC. Translation gives CATLSGGAFYEQYF.

This chain connects TRBV4-3 to TRBJ1-2; perhaps TRBD1 as D (6 bases). The CDR3 extends over 15 amino acids. V lost 1 base and J lost 2, with 11 bases in between. Germline V gives CDR1 LGHNA, CDR2 YSLEER. CDR3 in amino acids: CASSQVLGQNYGYTF. The CDR3, as DNA: TGCGCCAGCAGCCAAGTCTTAGGACAGAACTATGGCTACACCTTC.

On this clonotype itself: In this CDR3 the conserved last residue, phenylalanine or tryptophan, is missing, so a read error is likely. V usage is TRBV4-1 and J usage is TRBJ2-1; TRBD1 is a possible D gene (5 bases). This CDR3 has 12 residues. Germline assignment: CDR1 MGHRA and CDR2 YSYEKL. V was clipped by 1 base and J by 10 bases, with 8 bases between them. The CDR3 coding sequence is TGCGCCAGCAGCCAAGCCTACAGGGAGCAGTTCTCC. Translated, it gives CASSQAYREQFS.

The rearrangement joins TRBV12-3 or TRBV12-4 to TRBJ1-6; no clear D gene. This CDR3 is built from 12 residues. V lost 5 bases to trimming and J lost 10 bases, with 9 bases between them. The CDR3 is CASSVGLSPLHF. The CDR3 DNA reads as TGTGCCAGCAGTGTTGGATTGTCACCCCTCCACTTT.